This T cell receptor beta chain comes out of a study of T cell responses to AZD1222 COVID-19 vaccine. Study-level findings and limits: It was only after the peak T cell response that any repertoires were sampled. Donors in the cohort were predominantly white British and more often female, and clonal diversity was possibly underestimated. With dominance at 160-218 and 743-854, vaccine-associated CD4 TCRs spanned spike.

This table comes from immunoSEQ multiplex PCR, and its TCRdb copy is limited to in-frame clones, with some not included. The sample lists some 150,000 clones, 92% occurring once. This clone is a singleton in its sample. Its target is unknown. This CDR3 comprises 15 residues. In germline, CDR1 is MNHEY, CDR2 SMNVEV (reference sequence). Trimming pared 2 bases from V and 4 bases from J, leaving 11 bases between. The sequence derives from an adult in good health. This rearrangement joins TRBV27 to TRBJ2-2; D possibly corresponds to TRBD1 (5 bases). Sequencing was performed on peripheral blood, taken on day 0 of MenACWY control vaccination. The CDR3 sequence is CASSLGAGSTGELFF. The DNA of the CDR3 is TGTGCCAGCAGTTTAGGGGCAGGGTCCACCGGGGAGCTGTTTTTT.